These 7 T cell receptor beta chains came from one sample sequenced in a study of graft-versus-host responses after intestinal transplantation. Antigen specificity for these receptors is unknown. Produced via immunoSEQ multiplex PCR; TCRdb's table is partial and in-frame only. The sample lists some 140,000 clones; 85% to 95% were seen once. Here the sequenced sample was unstimulated CD4+ T cells sorted from spleen or lymph node cells, taken before intestinal transplant. These receptors originate from a human donor who received an intestinal transplant.

The chain recombines TRBV5-6 with TRBJ2-2; perhaps TRBD1 as D (6 bases). The germline V and J ends were trimmed by 2 bases and 5 bases, with 10 bases remaining between them. The CDR3 runs to 14 residues. In germline, CDR1 is SGHDT, CDR2 YYEEEE. The CDR3 reads CASSFQDRTGELFF. In DNA, the CDR3 is TGTGCCAGCAGCTTTCAGGACAGAACCGGGGAGCTGTTTTTT.

The chain joins TRBV19 to TRBJ1-5; D not resolved. CDR3 size: 14 residues. Germline-derived CDR1 and CDR2 are LNHDA and SQIVND (reference sequence). V was pared by 0 bases and J by 4 bases, with 7 bases between. This chain's CDR3 is CASSIEGSNQPQHF. The DNA of the CDR3 is TGTGCCAGTAGTATAGAAGGGAGTAATCAGCCCCAGCATTTT.

The rearrangement uses TRBV7-2 and TRBJ1-5, with D tentatively TRBD1 (5 bases). Between the trimmed V and J ends, which lost 4 bases and 1 base, there was a span of 11 bases. CDR3 length: 15 amino acids. Germline loops: CDR1 SGHTA, CDR2 FQGNSA. The CDR3 sequence: CASSSRAYSNQPQHF. In DNA, the CDR3 is TGTGCCAGCAGCTCCAGGGCATACAGCAATCAGCCCCAGCATTTT.

The chain uses TRBV18 and TRBJ1-5; 10 bases map to TRBD1. With 5 bases clipped from V and 6 bases from J, the junction kept 7 bases outside the gene matches. This CDR3 comprises 15 residues. CDR1 and CDR2 from the germline V gene are KGHSH and LQKENI. The CDR3 nucleotides are TGTGCCAGCTCAAAACCCGGGACAGGGGTTCAGCCCCAGCATTTT. Translated, it gives CASSKPGTGVQPQHF. The whole variable domain, remainder taken from reference TRBV18 and TRBJ1-5, is NAGVMQNPRHLVRRRGQEARLRCSPMKGHSHVYWYRQLPEEGLKFMVYLQKENIIDESGMPKERFSAEFPKEGPSILRIQQVVRGDSAAYFCASSKPGTGVQPQHFGDGTRLSIL.

The chain is built from TRBV28 and TRBJ2-1, with a tentative D call TRBD2 (6 bases). Per the germline V gene, CDR1 is MDHEN and CDR2 is SYDVKM. Trimming stripped 6 bases from V and 2 bases from J, with 14 bases between. CDR3 size: 15 residues. The CDR3 loop reads CASSLSGPTYNEQFF. In DNA form, the CDR3 reads TGTGCCAGCAGCCTAAGCGGGCCAACCTACAATGAGCAGTTCTTC.

This rearrangement joins TRBV12-2 to TRBJ2-7; TRBD2 is taken as the D call from the table, unchecked against the DNA. TRBV12-2 is labeled a pseudogene. CDR3 size: 17 residues. The DNA of the CDR3 is TGTGCAAGTCGCTTAGCCATAGGCCTAAATCCCGGGTACGAGCAGTACTTC. It codes for CASRLAIGLNPGYEQYF.

The genes are TRBV6-1 and TRBJ1-4; D unresolved. V was shortened by 3 bases and J by 4 bases, with 9 bases between the two germline ends. The CDR3 is 14 residues long. Germline V gene lookup returns CDR1 MNHNS and CDR2 SASEGT. The CDR3 DNA reads as TGTGCCAGCAGTGAGGCAGCTTATAATGAAAAACTGTTTTTT. Its translation is CASSEAAYNEKLFF.